This TCR beta chain came from a study of blood T cell repertoires in COVID-19. CDR1 and CDR2 from the germline V gene are LNHDA and SQIVND (reference sequence). V was clipped by 7 bases and J by 1 base; unmatched bases: 8. The CDR3 sequence is 16 residues long. Participant ages covered roughly 18 to 90 years across about 22 US areas. In the original workflow: Amplification from reference gene primers served as the basis for estimated nucleated cell counts. The method was immunoSEQ multiplex PCR; TCRdb's version includes in-frame clones alone and lacks a portion of them. V and J calls plus clone size are reproduced from that table; the DNA served to infer D and trimming. The sample includes 250,000 to 300,000 clones, approximately 91% of them seen just once.

The sequence came from a woman in her forties with acute COVID-19. The specimen sequenced was PBMCs or T cells enriched from blood (not recorded which). This chain uses TRBV19 with TRBJ2-1; TRBD2 agrees at 9 bases. CDR3 sequence reads: CASNAGLAGSYNEQFF. In nucleotides, the CDR3 is TGTGCCAGTAATGCGGGGCTAGCGGGATCCTACAATGAGCAGTTCTTC.